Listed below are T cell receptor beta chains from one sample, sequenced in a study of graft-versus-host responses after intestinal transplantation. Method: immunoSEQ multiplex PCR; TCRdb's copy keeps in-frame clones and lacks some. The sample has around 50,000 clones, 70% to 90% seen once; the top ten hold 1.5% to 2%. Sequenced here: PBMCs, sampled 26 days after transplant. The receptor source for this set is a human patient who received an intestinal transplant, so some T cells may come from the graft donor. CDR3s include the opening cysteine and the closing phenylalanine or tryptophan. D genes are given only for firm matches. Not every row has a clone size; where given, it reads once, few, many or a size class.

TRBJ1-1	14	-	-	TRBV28	TGTGCCAGCAGTTTATTACAGACGAACACTGAAGCTTTCTTT	CASSLLQTNTEAFF
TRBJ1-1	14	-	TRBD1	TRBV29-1	TGCAGCGTTGAGGGGAGACAGGGGGCCTGGGGAGCTTTCTTT	CSVEGRQGAWGAFF
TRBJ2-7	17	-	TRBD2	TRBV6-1	TGTGCCAGCAGTGAATCCGGGACTAGCGGGAGGCGCTACGAGCAGTACTTC	CASSESGTSGRRYEQYF
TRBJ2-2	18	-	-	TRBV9	TGTGCCAGCAGCGTAGCTCCCATTAGGACAGATGACACCGGGGAGCTGTTTTTT	CASSVAPIRTDDTGELFF
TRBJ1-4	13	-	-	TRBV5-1	TGCGCCAGCAGCTTTTCGGGGGAGGAAAAACTGTTTTTT	CASSFSGEEKLFF
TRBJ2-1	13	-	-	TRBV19	TGTGCCACCCGGGGGACCCCCTACAATGAGCAGTTCTTC	CATRGTPYNEQFF
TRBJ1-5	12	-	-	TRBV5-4	TGTGCCAGCAGCAATCAGGGTCAGCCCCAGCATTTT	CASSNQGQPQHF
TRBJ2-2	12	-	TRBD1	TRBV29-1	TGCAGCGTTGCGACAGGGACCGGGGAGCTGTTTTTT	CSVATGTGELFF
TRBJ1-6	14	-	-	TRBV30	TGTGCCTGGAACCGGGGGGGTATAAATTCACCCCTCCACTTT	CAWNRGGINSPLHF
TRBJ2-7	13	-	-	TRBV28	TGTGCCAGCAGTTTTTTTTCCCTTTACGAGCAGTACTTC	CASSFFSLYEQYF
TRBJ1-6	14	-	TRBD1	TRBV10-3	TGTGCCATCAGGGGGGGACAGGACAATTCACCCCTCCACTTT	CAIRGGQDNSPLHF
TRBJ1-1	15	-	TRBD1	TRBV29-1	TGCAGCGTTTGGGAATGGACAGGGTCGAACACTGAAGCTTTCTTT	CSVWEWTGSNTEAFF
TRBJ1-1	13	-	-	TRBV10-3	TGTGCCATCAGAAAGGACAGTGGGACTGAAGCTTTCTTT	CAIRKDSGTEAFF
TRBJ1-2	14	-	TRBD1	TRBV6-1	TGTGCCAGCAGTGGGGGACAGGGACACTATGGCTACACCTTC	CASSGGQGHYGYTF
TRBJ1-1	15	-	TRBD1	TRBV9	TGTGCCAGCAGCGGGGGGACAGGTATGAACACTGAAGCTTTCTTT	CASSGGTGMNTEAFF
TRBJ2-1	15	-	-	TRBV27	TGTGCCAGCAGTTTTAGGGGACTTTTAGACAATGAGCAGTTCTTC	CASSFRGLLDNEQFF
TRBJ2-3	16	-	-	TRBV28	TGTGCCAGCAGTTTTGCGGGGCAGGGAGTAGCAGATACGCAGTATTTT	CASSFAGQGVADTQYF
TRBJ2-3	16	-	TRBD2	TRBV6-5	TGTGCCAGCAGTTCCGGGACTAGCGGGGGGGCGGGGACGCAGTATTTT	CASSSGTSGGAGTQYF
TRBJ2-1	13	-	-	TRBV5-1	TGCGCCAGCAGCTTTGCAGGGGACAATGAGCAGTTCTTC	CASSFAGDNEQFF
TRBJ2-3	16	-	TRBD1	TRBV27	TGTGCCAGCAGTTTGCCGGACAGGGGTGGTCGAGATACGCAGTATTTT	CASSLPDRGGRDTQYF
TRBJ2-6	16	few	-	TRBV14	TGTGCCAGCAGCCAAGAAGTCGGGTGGGGGGCCAACGTCCTGACTTTC	CASSQEVGWGANVLTF
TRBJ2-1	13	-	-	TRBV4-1	TGCGCCAGCAGCCAAGCTGAGCGCGGTGAGCAGTTCTTC	CASSQAERGEQFF
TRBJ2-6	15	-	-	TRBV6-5	TGTGCCAGCAGTCAGGTGCTCTCTGGGGCCAACGTCCTGACTTTC	CASSQVLSGANVLTF
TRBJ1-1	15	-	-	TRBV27	TGTGCCAGCAGTCCAAGATGGCAGACAGACACTGAAGCTTTCTTT	CASSPRWQTDTEAFF
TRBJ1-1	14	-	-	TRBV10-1	TGCGCCAGCAGTGAGATGGGGGCCAACACTGAAGCTTTCTTT	CASSEMGANTEAFF
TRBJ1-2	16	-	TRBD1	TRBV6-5	TGTGCCAGCAGTTACTCGTTTTATAACAGGGGTGATGGCTACACCTTC	CASSYSFYNRGDGYTF
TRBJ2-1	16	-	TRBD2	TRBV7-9	TGTGCCAGCACCCTTCCCGGGCTAGCGGGGTACAATGAGCAGTTCTTC	CASTLPGLAGYNEQFF
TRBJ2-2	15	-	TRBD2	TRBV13	TGTGCCAGCAGCCTCAGGGAGGGCCGGACCGGGGAGCTGTTTTTT	CASSLREGRTGELFF
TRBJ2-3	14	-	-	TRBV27	TGTGCCAGCAGTTTAGTCCGGGGGACAGATACGCAGTATTTT	CASSLVRGTDTQYF
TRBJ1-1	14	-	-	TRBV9	TGTGCCAGCAGCGAATTTGGGGCGAACACTGAAGCTTTCTTT	CASSEFGANTEAFF
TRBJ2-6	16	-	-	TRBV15	TGTGCCACCAGCAGAGAAGTAGGGGGTGGGGCCAACGTCCTGACTTTC	CATSREVGGGANVLTF
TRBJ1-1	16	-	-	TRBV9	TGTGCCAGCAGCCCGCGTAGGGGGGGCGGTGGCACTGAAGCTTTCTTT	CASSPRRGGGGTEAFF
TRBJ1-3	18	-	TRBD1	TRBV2	TGTGCCAGCAGCGCCATCGGACAGGGGGCTTCGGGGGGAAACACCATATATTTT	CASSAIGQGASGGNTIYF
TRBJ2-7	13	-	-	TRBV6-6	TGTGCCAGCAGTATGGACAGCCTCTACGAGCAGTACTTC	CASSMDSLYEQYF
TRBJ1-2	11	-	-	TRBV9	TGTGCCAGCAGCGGACAGCTCGCGCACACCTTC	CASSGQLAHTF
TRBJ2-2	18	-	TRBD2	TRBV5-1	TGCGCCAGCAGCTTACCCGGGACTAGCGGGAGGGCGACCGGGGAGCTGTTTTTT	CASSLPGTSGRATGELFF
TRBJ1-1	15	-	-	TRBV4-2	TGTGCCAGCAGCCAAGCCTCCTTCAGGAAGGCTGAAGCTTTCTTT	CASSQASFRKAEAFF
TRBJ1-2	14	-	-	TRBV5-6	TGTGCCAGCAGCTTGGGCAGGGGTAACTATGGCTACACCTTC	CASSLGRGNYGYTF
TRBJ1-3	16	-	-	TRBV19	TGTGCCAGTAGTATAACCCAGGTTCGCTCTGGAAACACCATATATTTT	CASSITQVRSGNTIYF
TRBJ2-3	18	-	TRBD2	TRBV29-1	TGCAGCGCTAACCCTACTACGGGACTAGCTGGGAGCACAGATACGCAGTATTTT	CSANPTTGLAGSTDTQYF
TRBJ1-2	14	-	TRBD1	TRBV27	TGTGCCAGCAGACCACAGGGGAGTAACTATGGCTACACCTTC	CASRPQGSNYGYTF
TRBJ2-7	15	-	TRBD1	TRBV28	TGTGCCAGCAGTTCCGTCAGGGGGCTTTTCTACGAGCAGTACTTC	CASSSVRGLFYEQYF
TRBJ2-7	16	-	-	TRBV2	TGTGCCAGCAGTGAAGCCGGGTTCGGGGGAGCCTACGAGCAGTACTTC	CASSEAGFGGAYEQYF
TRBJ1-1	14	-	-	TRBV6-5	TGTGCCAGCAGTTACTCCGGCAGCGGGACTGAAGCTTTCTTT	CASSYSGSGTEAFF
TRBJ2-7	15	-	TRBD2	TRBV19	TGTGCCAGTAGTATCCAGCGGGAGGGGTCCTACGAGCAGTACTTC	CASSIQREGSYEQYF
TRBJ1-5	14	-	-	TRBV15	TGTGCCACCAGCATGGCGGGGGTCAATCAGCCCCAGCATTTT	CATSMAGVNQPQHF
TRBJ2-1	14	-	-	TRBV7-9	TGTGCCAGCAGCTTAGTCCAACCGGGGAATGAGCAGTTCTTC	CASSLVQPGNEQFF
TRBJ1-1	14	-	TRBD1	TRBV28	TGTGCCAGCAGTTTGTCGACAGGGGGCACTGAAGCTTTCTTT	CASSLSTGGTEAFF
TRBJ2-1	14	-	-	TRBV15	TGTGCCACCAGCAGAGCCAGGGAATACAATGAGCAGTTCTTC	CATSRAREYNEQFF
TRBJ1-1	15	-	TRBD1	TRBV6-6	TGTGCCAGCAGTTACAGGGGGCGCAAGGACACTGAAGCTTTCTTT	CASSYRGRKDTEAFF
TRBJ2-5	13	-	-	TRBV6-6	TGTGCCAGCAGTCGTGGCAGTCAAGAGACCCAGTACTTC	CASSRGSQETQYF
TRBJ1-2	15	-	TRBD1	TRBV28	TGTGCCAGCAGTCGGACAGGGCATGACATCTATGGCTACACCTTC	CASSRTGHDIYGYTF
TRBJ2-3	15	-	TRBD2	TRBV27	TGTGCCACCGGACCCGGGACTAGCGGGAGGGATACGCAGTATTTT	CATGPGTSGRDTQYF
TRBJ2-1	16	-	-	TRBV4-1	TGCGCCAGCAGGAATCCACTACCTTTCGCCTCCAATGAGCAGTTCTTC	CASRNPLPFASNEQFF
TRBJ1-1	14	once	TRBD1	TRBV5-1	TGCGCCAGCAGCTCTGACAGGGTCAACACTGAAGCTTTCTTT	CASSSDRVNTEAFF
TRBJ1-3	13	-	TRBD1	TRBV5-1	TGCGCCAGCACCACGGGACAGGGAAACACCATATATTTT	CASTTGQGNTIYF
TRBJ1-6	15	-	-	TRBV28	TGTGCCAGCAGTTTAACTAGCTCCTATAATTCACCCCTCCACTTT	CASSLTSSYNSPLHF